The present TCR beta chain was sequenced within a study of T cells after yellow fever vaccination. Findings and caveats of the study: Weaker overall, the secondary response nonetheless peaked faster (day 5 versus 15).

Notes on this clonotype: As yet, its antigen is unknown.

The junction had 4 bases not matched to a gene; V was cut back by 3 bases and J by 9 bases. Per the germline V gene, CDR1 is SGHVS and CDR2 is FNYEAQ. This CDR3 has 15 amino acids. MiXCR, run by TCRdb on the 5' RACE reads, gives a single entry per CDR3 protein. The sample has around 300,000 distinct CDR3 sequences; approximately 4% are singletons. The TCR was taken from a man aged 18 to 29 who received the YFV17D yellow fever vaccine. The J gene is TRBJ1-6, the V gene TRBV7-6, with 11 bases that match TRBD1. The sequencing used PBMCs, collected 5 days after the yellow fever booster vaccination. The CDR3 region has the DNA TGTGCCAGCAGCTTGGGGACAGGGGGTTTTTCACCCCTCCACTTT. It specifies CASSLGTGGFSPLHF.